These 27 T cell receptor beta chains came from one sample sequenced in a study of blood T cell repertoires in COVID-19. Sequencing was performed with immunoSEQ multiplex PCR; in TCRdb, only in-frame clones are kept and a portion is missing. Of 15,000 to 20,000 clones listed, 80% to 90% are singletons. Sequencing used peripheral blood. These receptors came from a human donor in a cohort sampled during active COVID-19.

The chain joins TRBV27 to TRBJ2-6; D remains unclear. The CDR3 totals 15 residues. Trimming left V 4 bases short and J 3 bases short, with 10 bases between. The germline V gene has CDR1 MNHEY and CDR2 SMNVEV (reference sequence). The CDR3 region has the DNA TGTGCCAGCAGTTCGCGGTTGGATGGGGCCAACGTCCTGACTTTC. Protein sequence: CASSSRLDGANVLTF.

The chain is built from TRBV10-1 and TRBJ1-3; no reliable D call. Trimming pared 0 bases from V and 0 bases from J, leaving 12 bases between. Germline V gene sequence: CDR1 WNHNN, CDR2 SYGVQD (reference sequence). There are 17 residues in the CDR3. The DNA of the CDR3 is TGCGCCAGCAGTGAGTCAGGGAGGCCGCTCTCTGGAAACACCATATATTTT. Translated, it gives CASSESGRPLSGNTIYF.

V usage is TRBV10-3 and J usage is TRBJ2-7; 15 bases map to TRBD2. The V segment lost 9 bases and the J segment 2 bases; nucleotides outside the gene matches: 2. Germline lookup yields CDR1 ENHRY and CDR2 SYGVKD. This CDR3 region has 14 residues. In DNA, the CDR3 is TGTGCCATGGGGACTAGCGGGGGGACCTACGAGCAGTACTTC. Encoded protein: CAMGTSGGTYEQYF.

CDR3 DNA sequence: TGTGCCAGTCGCTTAGGACACTCTGGAAACACCATATATTTT. It encodes CASRLGHSGNTIYF. The chain has TRBV7-2 and TRBJ1-3, with TRBD1 as a possible D gene (5 bases). Trimming took 9 bases from V and 0 from J, leaving 12 bases between them. CDR3 length: 14 amino acids. CDR1 and CDR2 (germline): SGHTA, FQGNSA.

V is TRBV5-6 and J is TRBJ1-2, with D maybe TRBD1 (5 bases). The length of the CDR3 is 14 residues. CDR1 is SGHDT, CDR2 YYEEEE, per germline. Trimming stripped 0 bases from V and 2 bases from J, with 8 bases between. CDR3 loop: CASSLVDSNYGYTF. The CDR3 DNA is TGTGCCAGCAGCTTGGTCGACAGCAACTATGGCTACACCTTC.

The chain combines TRBV9 with TRBJ2-2; 14 bases are shared with TRBD2. The CDR3 runs to 18 residues. The J segment lost 4 bases and the V segment lost 6 bases, leaving 11 bases of the junction unmatched. Germline V CDR1 and CDR2: SGDLS, YYNGEE. The DNA of the CDR3 is TGTGCCAGCAACCCCGGGACTAGCGGGAGTTTGAGCACCGGGGAGCTGTTTTTT. It encodes CASNPGTSGSLSTGELFF. The whole variable domain, filled in from reference TRBV9 and TRBJ2-2, reads DSGVTQTPKHLITATGQRVTLRCSPRSGDLSVYWYQQSLDQGLQFLIQYYNGEERAKGNILERFSAQQFPDLHSELNLSSLELGDSALYFCASNPGTSGSLSTGELFFGEGSRLTVL.

The chain uses TRBV5-4 and TRBJ1-6; a weak D match, TRBD1 (5 bases). Germline assignment: CDR1 SGHNT and CDR2 YYREEE (reference sequence). CDR3 length equals 14 residues. Between the trimmed V and J ends, which lost 4 bases and 10 bases, there was a span of 15 bases. The CDR3 DNA reads TGTGCCAGCAGCCCAGGGAGGGTTGGCTCACCCCTCCACTTT. This encodes CASSPGRVGSPLHF.

The rearrangement uses TRBV5-4 and TRBJ2-2; 15 positions agree with TRBD2. With V trimmed by 4 bases and J by 5 bases, 9 bases remained unmatched. Germline V CDR1 and CDR2: SGHNT, YYREEE (reference sequence). This CDR3 is built from 18 residues. This CDR3 reads CASSDAGTSGRRTGELFF. CDR3 DNA sequence: TGTGCCAGCAGCGATGCCGGGACTAGCGGGAGGCGGACCGGGGAGCTGTTTTTT. Combining the CDR3 with reference TRBV5-4 and TRBJ2-2 gives the whole variable domain ETGVTQSPTHLIKTRGQQVTLRCSSQSGHNTVSWYQQALGQGPQFIFQYYREEENGRGNFPPRFSGLQFPNYSSELNVNALELDDSALYLCASSDAGTSGRRTGELFFGEGSRLTVL.

This sequence joins TRBV5-1 and TRBJ2-3; D might be TRBD2 (6 bases). Germline CDR1 reads SGHRS; CDR2 reads YFSETQ. The CDR3 has 14 residues. V was cut by 0 bases and J by 3 bases, with 8 bases left in between. The CDR3 here is CASSLGDSTDTQYF. The DNA of the CDR3 is TGCGCCAGCAGCTTGGGGGACTCGACAGATACGCAGTATTTT.

The chain has TRBV11-2 and TRBJ2-3; maybe TRBD2 (5 bases). Germline V gene lookup returns CDR1 SGHAT and CDR2 FQNNGV. V gave up 7 bases and J gave up 1 base, with 12 bases separating them. The CDR3 is made up of 14 amino acids. This CDR3 reads CASTITRGTDTQYF. The DNA for the CDR3 is TGTGCCAGCACCATCACGCGGGGCACAGATACGCAGTATTTT.

The gene calls are TRBV6-5 and TRBJ2-7, with 7 bases aligning to TRBD1. This CDR3 is 13 amino acids long. The germline V gene has CDR1 MNHEY and CDR2 SVGAGI. The trim removed 6 bases at V and 1 base at J, leaving 3 bases unmatched. Written as DNA, the CDR3 is TGTGCCAGCAGGTCGACAGGGTCCTACGAGCAGTACTTC. Translated: CASRSTGSYEQYF.

This clone was found once. The chain uses TRBV18 and TRBJ2-4; 7 nucleotides agree with TRBD2. The J segment lost 5 bases and the V segment lost 4 bases, leaving 2 bases of the junction unmatched. Germline V gene sequence: CDR1 KGHSH, CDR2 LQKENI. The CDR3 spans 13 residues. In DNA form, the CDR3 reads TGTGCCAGCTCACTTGCGGGGGAAAACATTCAGTACTTC. This sequence encodes CASSLAGENIQYF.

This clone was picked up one time. The rearrangement joins TRBV24-1 to TRBJ1-4; D remains ambiguous. CDR3 length equals 15 residues. The germline gives CDR1 KGHDR, CDR2 SFDVKD. V lost 3 bases and J lost 2, with 9 bases in between. The CDR3 region is CATSDPGGTNEKLFF. The CDR3 DNA follows: TGTGCCACCAGTGATCCCGGAGGGACTAATGAAAAACTGTTTTTT.

The chain couples TRBV6-2 or TRBV6-3 to TRBJ2-7; 12 bases match TRBD2. Germline CDR1 and CDR2: MNHEY and SVGEGT. The CDR3 loop spans 14 amino acids. Trimming at V came to 5 bases and at J to 2 bases, leaving 1 base not matched to a gene. In DNA, the CDR3 is TGTGCCAGCAGTCGGACTAGCGGGACCTACGAGCAGTACTTC. It specifies CASSRTSGTYEQYF.

This chain joins TRBV18 and TRBJ1-2; D unclear. The CDR3 has 15 amino acids. Per germline, CDR1 KGHSH and CDR2 LQKENI. Deletions cut 2 bases from V and 4 bases from J, with 14 bases between. The CDR3 spells CASSPDTRSGYGYTF. In DNA form, the CDR3 reads TGTGCCAGCTCACCAGATACTCGTTCGGGCTATGGCTACACCTTC.

The chain combines TRBV6-6 with TRBJ1-4; TRBD1 aligns across 10 bases. After removal of 5 bases from V and 3 bases from J, the junction contained 3 bases not matched to a gene. Germline loops: CDR1 MNHNY, CDR2 SVGAGI (reference sequence). This CDR3 has 15 amino acids. The CDR3 DNA is TGTGCCAGCAGTCGACAGGGGGCAGCTAATGAAAAACTGTTTTTT. Amino acids: CASSRQGAANEKLFF.

The chain employs TRBV30 and TRBJ1-5, with TRBD1 as a possible D gene (6 bases). With 0 bases removed from V and 16 bases from J, the gap between germline ends came to 22 bases. Germline V gene data show CDR1 as GTSNPN and CDR2 as SVGIG (reference sequence). This CDR3 has 14 amino acids. CDR3 nucleotides: TGTGCCTGGAGTGTTAGGCTAGGTCGGACAGCCTTACATTTT. It yields the protein CAWSVRLGRTALHF.

This chain joins TRBV29-1 and TRBJ2-7, with 11 bases fitting TRBD1. The germline gives CDR1 SQVTM, CDR2 ANQGSEA. This CDR3 is 14 amino acids long. Losses at the gene ends were 7 bases for V and 4 bases for J; bases not matched to a gene: 9. The CDR3 nucleotides read TGCAGCGCTTCCCCGGGACAGGGGGGGTACGAGCAGTACTTC. It encodes CSASPGQGGYEQYF.

The chain couples TRBV14 to TRBJ1-4, with TRBD1 as a possible D gene (6 bases). Germline CDR1 SGHDN, CDR2 FVKESK. The CDR3 length is 16 residues. Trimming took 1 base from V and 13 from J, leaving 22 bases between them. The CDR3 nucleotides are TGTGCCAGCAGCCAAGCCCGGGACATTCAAATGAAAAGACTGTTTTTT. The encoded protein is CASSQARDIQMKRLFF.

The chain joins TRBV7-8 to TRBJ2-1; 7 positions agree with TRBD2. The V and J ends lost 0 bases and 3 bases, in that order; junction bases with no gene match: 8. CDR1 and CDR2 (germline): SGHVS, FQNEAQ. The CDR3 runs 17 residues. CDR3 nucleotides: TGTGCCAGCAGCTTAGCTGGCAGCGGGACCAGCTACAATGAGCAGTTCTTC. This sequence encodes CASSLAGSGTSYNEQFF.

This sequence joins TRBV10-3 and TRBJ2-1; 9 bases are shared with TRBD2. Germline values: CDR1 ENHRY, CDR2 SYGVKD. The CDR3 runs 19 residues. Trimming cost V 4 bases and J 6 bases; bases outside gene matches: 19. Written as DNA, the CDR3 is TGTGCCATCAGTGGACCCCGGCTAGCGGGATCCCAGGTGGCCAATGAGCAGTTCTTC. It translates to CAISGPRLAGSQVANEQFF.

The gene calls are TRBV19 and TRBJ1-5, with 12 bases identical to TRBD1. The CDR3 is 17 amino acids. Germline lookup yields CDR1 LNHDA and CDR2 SQIVND (reference sequence). The V segment lost 5 bases and the J segment 1 base; nucleotides outside the gene matches: 6. CDR3 DNA sequence: TGTGCCAGTAGTCCCCGGGACAGGGGGCGAAGCAATCAGCCCCAGCATTTT. As protein: CASSPRDRGRSNQPQHF.

This chain joins TRBV25-1 and TRBJ1-6, with D hard to call. CDR1 is MGHDK, CDR2 SYGVNS, per germline. Trimming pared 2 bases from V and 12 bases from J, leaving 11 bases between. This CDR3 is built from 13 residues. The CDR3 here is CASSEGSWGPLHF. The CDR3 coding sequence is TGTGCCAGCAGTGAAGGGAGCTGGGGACCCCTCCACTTT. Complete variable domain (other parts from reference TRBV25-1 and TRBJ1-6): EADIYQTPRYLVIGTGKKITLECSQTMGHDKMYWYQQDPGMELHLIHYSYGVNSTEKGDLSSESTVSRIRTEHFPLTLESARPSHTSQYLCASSEGSWGPLHFGNGTRLTVT.

The chain recombines TRBV5-4 with TRBJ2-5; D may be TRBD2 (7 bases). Trimming took off 4 bases at V and 5 bases at J, with 24 bases between the two ends. The CDR3 sequence is 17 residues long. Per germline, CDR1 SGHNT and CDR2 YYREEE (reference sequence). The CDR3 coding sequence is TGTGCCAGCAGCCCCAAGGGGGGGGGCGCTCGGGGTGAGACCCAGTACTTC. Its protein product is CASSPKGGGARGETQYF.

The CDR3 spells CASSQGQGTDEQYF. DNA for the CDR3: TGTGCCAGCAGCCAGGGACAGGGGACGGACGAGCAGTACTTC. The rearrangement uses TRBV6-6 and TRBJ2-7; TRBD1 agrees at 10 bases. Germline V gene lookup returns CDR1 MNHNY and CDR2 SVGAGI (reference sequence). This CDR3 is 14 amino acids long. V shed 6 bases, J shed 5 bases, and the junction held 7 bases outside the gene matches.

V usage is TRBV18 and J usage is TRBJ1-2; 10 nucleotides agree with TRBD1. The V and J ends lost 6 bases and 8 bases, in that order; junction bases with no gene match: 6. Germline CDR1 KGHSH, CDR2 LQKENI. The CDR3 totals 13 residues. CDR3 region: CASSQGQGSGYTF. CDR3 in DNA: TGTGCCAGCTCGCAGGGACAGGGGTCCGGCTACACCTTC.

V usage is TRBV7-8 and J usage is TRBJ1-1, with D perhaps TRBD1 (5 bases). Germline V CDR1 and CDR2: SGHVS, FQNEAQ. The CDR3 has 13 residues. V was pared by 8 bases and J by 4 bases, with 14 bases between. The CDR3 DNA is TGTGCCAGCGACCCCGGGACTGGCACTGAAGCTTTCTTT. Translation: CASDPGTGTEAFF.